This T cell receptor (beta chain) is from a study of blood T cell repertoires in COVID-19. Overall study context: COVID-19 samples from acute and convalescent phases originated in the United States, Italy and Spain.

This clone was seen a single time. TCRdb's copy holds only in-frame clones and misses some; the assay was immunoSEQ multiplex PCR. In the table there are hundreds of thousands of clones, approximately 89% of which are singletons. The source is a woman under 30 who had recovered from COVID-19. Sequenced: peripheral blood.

CDR3: CASSHRAAGTEAFF. The CDR3 region has the DNA TGTGCCAGCAGCCACCGGGCAGCGGGAACTGAAGCTTTCTTT. V is TRBV3-1 (or the pseudogene TRBV3-2) and J is TRBJ1-1; D uncertain. Germline V gene sequence: CDR1 LGHDT, CDR2 YNNKEL (reference sequence). This CDR3 region has 14 residues. The germline V and J ends were trimmed by 3 bases and 5 bases, with 13 bases remaining between them.